What follows describes a single T cell receptor (beta chain). Its antigen is undetermined. CD4+ T cell isolation took place after about nine days of culture. The data were produced by immunoSEQ multiplex PCR, yet TCRdb's version contains in-frame clones alone and is incomplete. The table lists around 70,000 clones, roughly 80% of them singletons. V shed 2 bases, J shed 4 bases, and the junction held 7 bases outside the gene matches. Germline V gene data show CDR1 as MGHRA and CDR2 as YSYEKL. The CDR3 loop spans 17 amino acids. The entry originates in a study of vaccination effects on CD4 cells after COVID-19.

This receptor was obtained from a human donor who received a COVID-19 vaccine. Material: CD4+ T cells from PBMCs cultured without peptide, obtained before COVID-19 vaccination. V gene TRBV4-1 combines with J gene TRBJ2-3; 12 bases fit TRBD2. This CDR3 reads CASSQQTSGGLADTQYF. For the CDR3, the DNA is TGCGCCAGCAGCCAACAGACTAGCGGGGGATTGGCAGATACGCAGTATTTT.